A single T cell receptor (beta chain) is shown here with its context. Its antigen is not identified. This sample stems from a study of post-analysis software for immune sequencing data. Study observations and caveats: With F measure, samples from one preparation batch clustered together strongly.

Built from TCR beta cDNA, the libraries had unique molecular identifiers in them. TCRdb passed the PCR reads through MiXCR, listing each CDR3 protein once. The table shows hundreds of thousands of distinct CDR3 sequences, with 25% to 30% occurring only once. Material: blood. This clonotype was sampled from a girl aged 5-17 years with multiple sclerosis.

CDR3 bases: TGTGCCAGCAGTGATCCGGGAGGGGGGGGCTCCTACAATGAGCAGTTCTTC. Residues: CASSDPGGGGSYNEQFF. The V gene is TRBV25-1, the J gene TRBJ2-1; 8 bases agree with TRBD2. The CDR3 is made up of 17 amino acids. Trimming cost V 3 bases and J 0 bases; bases outside gene matches: 7. Germline V gene sequence: CDR1 MGHDK, CDR2 SYGVNS.